The entry below describes one T cell receptor (beta chain). V gave up 6 bases and J gave up 4 bases, with 12 bases separating them. This CDR3 is 14 amino acids long. Germline lookup yields CDR1 MGHDK and CDR2 SYGVNS. Measured with immunoSEQ multiplex PCR; TCRdb has only the in-frame clones, and not every one. The table includes about 330,000 clones, 87% detected once. This sample is drawn from a study of blood T cell repertoires in COVID-19. About the research overall: Specimens from acute and convalescent COVID-19 originated in the United States, Italy and Spain.

The sequence was obtained from a man in his thirties or forties with COVID-19, enrolled during active disease. The sequenced sample consisted of peripheral blood. The genes are TRBV25-1 and TRBJ2-2, with D perhaps matching TRBD1 (6 bases). The DNA of the CDR3 is TGTGCCAGCAGATCTACAGGGAGCACCGGGGAGCTGTTTTTT. It specifies CASRSTGSTGELFF.